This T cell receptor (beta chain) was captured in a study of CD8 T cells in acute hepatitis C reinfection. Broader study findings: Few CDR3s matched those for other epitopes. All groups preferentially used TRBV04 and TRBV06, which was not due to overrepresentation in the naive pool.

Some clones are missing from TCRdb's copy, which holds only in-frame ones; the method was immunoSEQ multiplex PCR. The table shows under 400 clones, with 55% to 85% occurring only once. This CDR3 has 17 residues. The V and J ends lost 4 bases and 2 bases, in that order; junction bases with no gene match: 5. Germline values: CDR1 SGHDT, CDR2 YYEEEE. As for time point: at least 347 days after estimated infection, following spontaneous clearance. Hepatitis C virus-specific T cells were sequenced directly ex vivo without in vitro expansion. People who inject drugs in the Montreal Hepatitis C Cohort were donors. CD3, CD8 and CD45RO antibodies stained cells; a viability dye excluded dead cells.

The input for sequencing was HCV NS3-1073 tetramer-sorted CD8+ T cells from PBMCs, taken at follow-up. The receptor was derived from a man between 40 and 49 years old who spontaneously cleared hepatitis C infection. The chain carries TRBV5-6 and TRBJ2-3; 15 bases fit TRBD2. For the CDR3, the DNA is TGTGCCAGCAGCCCCGGGACTAGCGGGGGGTACACAGATACGCAGTATTTT. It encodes CASSPGTSGGYTDTQYF.